The text below deals with one T cell receptor beta chain. Its specificity is not known. The library was made from cDNA and included unique molecular identifiers. From about 1 to 10 million T cells, about 500,000 cDNA molecules were obtained. TCRdb re-analysed the PCR reads in MiXCR, keeping a single row per CDR3 protein. Of about 570,000 distinct CDR3 sequences in the sample, approximately 34% were seen once. V shed 4 bases and J shed 4 bases, with 13 bases lying between them. Germline CDR1 is SQVTM and CDR2 is ANQGSEA. The CDR3 runs to 13 residues. The sample is drawn from a study of post-analysis software for immune sequencing data. Study at large: Recorded disease courses covered relapsing-remitting, secondary progressive and progressive-relapsing multiple sclerosis. Some patients had no subtype annotation. Broader study findings: A significant reduction in normalized Chao1 diversity was observed in multiple sclerosis patients versus controls. Included in a set of roughly five TRBV segments more frequent in patients than controls were TRBV5-6, TRBV5-1 and TRBV20-1. F measure showed strong co-clustering of same-batch samples.

This chain joins TRBV29-1 and TRBJ1-1; D is perhaps TRBD1 (5 bases). The sequence derives from a girl under 18 with multiple sclerosis. The material sequenced was blood. DNA for the CDR3: TGCAGCGTTGGGGGGGGGAGGGGCACTGAAGCTTTCTTT. It translates to CSVGGGRGTEAFF.